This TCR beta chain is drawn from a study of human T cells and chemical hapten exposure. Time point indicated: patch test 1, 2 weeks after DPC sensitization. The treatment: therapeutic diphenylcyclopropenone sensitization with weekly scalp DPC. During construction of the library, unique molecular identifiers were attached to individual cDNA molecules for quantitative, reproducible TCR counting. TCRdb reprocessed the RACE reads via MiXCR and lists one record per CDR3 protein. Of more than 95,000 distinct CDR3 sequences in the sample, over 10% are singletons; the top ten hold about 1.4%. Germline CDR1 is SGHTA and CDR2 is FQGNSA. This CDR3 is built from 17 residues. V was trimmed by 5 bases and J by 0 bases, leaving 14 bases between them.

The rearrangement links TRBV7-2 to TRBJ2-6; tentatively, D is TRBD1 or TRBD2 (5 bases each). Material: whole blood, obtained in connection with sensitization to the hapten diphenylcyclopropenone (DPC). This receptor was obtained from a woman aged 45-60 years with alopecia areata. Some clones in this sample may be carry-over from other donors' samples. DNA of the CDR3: TGTGCCAGCAGCCATACCGGGACGCCCTCTGGGGCCAACGTCCTGACTTTC. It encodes CASSHTGTPSGANVLTF.